The entry that follows covers one TCR beta chain sequence. The target antigen is unknown. These data are taken from a study of cytomegalovirus exposure and HLA in healthy donors. In germline, CDR1 is SGHDN, CDR2 FVKESK. V shed 4 bases and J 2 bases; nucleotides not matched to a gene: 8. This CDR3 is 16 amino acids long. General study results and limits: TCR association rates varied by HLA locus in a later analysis, with DRB1 highest and HLA-C lowest. What a later analysis reportedly showed was that an Asian-associated ancestry cluster had fewer N-insertions than the roughly 670-donor mean. Researchers reported from a later analysis that most CMV-associated TCR beta chains appeared HLA-restricted.

60 Vbeta and 13 Jbeta primers were used in PCR. Data came from immunoSEQ multiplex PCR; TCRdb stores just in-frame clones and leaves some out. The data show about 190,000 clones, around 80% seen once. The sequenced sample consisted of PBMCs. This clonotype originated in a man aged 35 to 55 in good health and CMV-seropositive. V gene TRBV14 combines with J gene TRBJ2-1, with TRBD2 identical over 7 bases. The chain's CDR3 is CASSRIPGGAYNEQFF. In DNA form, the CDR3 reads TGTGCCAGCAGCCGGATCCCGGGGGGAGCCTACAATGAGCAGTTCTTC.